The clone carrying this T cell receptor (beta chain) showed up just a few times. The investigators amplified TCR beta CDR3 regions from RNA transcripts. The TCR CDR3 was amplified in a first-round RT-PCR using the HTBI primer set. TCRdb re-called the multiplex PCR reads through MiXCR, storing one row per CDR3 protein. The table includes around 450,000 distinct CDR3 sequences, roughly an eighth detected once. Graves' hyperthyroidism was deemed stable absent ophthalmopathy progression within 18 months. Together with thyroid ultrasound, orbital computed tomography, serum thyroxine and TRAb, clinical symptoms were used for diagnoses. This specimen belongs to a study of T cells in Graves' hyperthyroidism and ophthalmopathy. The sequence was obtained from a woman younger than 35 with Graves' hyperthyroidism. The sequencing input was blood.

The CDR3 spells CATSRLHGGETQYF. CDR3 nucleotides: TGTGCCACCAGCAGATTACATGGAGGGGAGACCCAGTACTTC. V usage is TRBV15 and J usage is TRBJ2-5, with D tentatively TRBD2 (6 bases). Trimming removed 2 bases from V and 5 bases from J, with 12 bases in between. The length of the CDR3 is 14 residues. Germline V gives CDR1 LNHNV, CDR2 YYDKDF (reference sequence). The full variable domain, in which reference TRBV15 and TRBJ2-5 provide the parts outside the CDR3, is DAMVIQNPRYQVTQFGKPVTLSCSQTLNHNVMYWYQQKSSQAPKLLFHYYDKDFNNEADTPDNFQSRRPNTSFCFLDIRSPGLGDTAMYLCATSRLHGGETQYFGPGTRLLVL.